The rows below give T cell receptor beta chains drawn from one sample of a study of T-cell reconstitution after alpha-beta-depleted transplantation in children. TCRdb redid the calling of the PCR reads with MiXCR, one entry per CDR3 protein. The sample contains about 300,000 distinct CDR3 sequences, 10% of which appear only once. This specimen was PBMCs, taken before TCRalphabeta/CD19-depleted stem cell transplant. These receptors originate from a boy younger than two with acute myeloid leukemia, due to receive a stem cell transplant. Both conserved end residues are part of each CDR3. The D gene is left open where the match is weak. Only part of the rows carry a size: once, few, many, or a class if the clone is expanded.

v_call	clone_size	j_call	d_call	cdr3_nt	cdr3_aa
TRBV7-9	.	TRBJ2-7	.	TGTGCCAGCAGCTTAGTTCAGGAGCTGGGGCTAGCCGCGCGGCAGTACTTC	CASSLVQELGLAARQYF
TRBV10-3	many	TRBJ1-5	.	TGTGCCATCAGTGCGGCACTTAATCAGCCCCAGCATTTT	CAISAALNQPQHF
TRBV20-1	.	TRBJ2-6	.	TGCAGTGCTAGAGCGTGGGGCGCTGGGGCCAACGTCCTGACTTTC	CSARAWGAGANVLTF
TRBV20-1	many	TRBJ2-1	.	TGCAGTGCTACACGGGGGGCCTCCTACAATGAGCAGTTCTTC	CSATRGASYNEQFF
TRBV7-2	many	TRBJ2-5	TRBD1	TGTGCCAGCAGCTTAGCCGGCCTCAGGGGGAGTCAAGAGACCCAGTACTTC	CASSLAGLRGSQETQYF
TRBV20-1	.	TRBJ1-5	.	TGCAGTGCTAGACGGGGATCTAGCAATCAGCCCCAGCATTTT	CSARRGSSNQPQHF
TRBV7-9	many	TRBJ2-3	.	TGTGCCAGCACCTTTTCAGATACGCAGTATTTT	CASTFSDTQYF
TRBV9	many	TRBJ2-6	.	TGTGCCAGCAGCCCGTCTCTATACCCTGACTCTGGGGCCAACGTCCTGACTTTC	CASSPSLYPDSGANVLTF
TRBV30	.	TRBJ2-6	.	TGTGCCTGGAGTGCAGGGGTCTCTGGGGCCAACGTCCTGACTTTC	CAWSAGVSGANVLTF
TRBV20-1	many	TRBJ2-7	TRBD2	TGCAGTGCTAGGGGACTAGCGGCTACTTCGGTCTACGAGCAGTACTTC	CSARGLAATSVYEQYF
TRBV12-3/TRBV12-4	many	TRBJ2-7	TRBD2	TGTGCCAGCAGCTATGTAGCGGGCCCCACCTACGAGCAGTACTTC	CASSYVAGPTYEQYF
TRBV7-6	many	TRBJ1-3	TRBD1	TGTGCCAGCAGCTTAATGCCGTCGGGACAGGTTATCTCTGGAAACACCATATATTTT	CASSLMPSGQVISGNTIYF
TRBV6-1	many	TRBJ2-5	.	TGTGCCAGCAGTGAAAAAGGGGCCCAAGAGACCCAGTACTTC	CASSEKGAQETQYF
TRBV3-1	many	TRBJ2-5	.	TGTGCCAGCAGCACGATTGTGACGACCCAGTACTTC	CASSTIVTTQYF
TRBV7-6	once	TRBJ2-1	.	TGTGCCAGCAGCTTGGCGACAGGAGGAGGGGATGAGCAGTTCTTC	CASSLATGGGDEQFF
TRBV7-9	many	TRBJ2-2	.	TGTGCCAGCAGCCAAGGCGGTACAGGAGGGGAGCTGTTTTTT	CASSQGGTGGELFF
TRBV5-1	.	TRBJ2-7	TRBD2	TGCGCCAGCAGGACGGGAGGGATGGTCGAGCAGTACTTC	CASRTGGMVEQYF
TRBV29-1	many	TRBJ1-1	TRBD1	TGCAGCGCCAGGCCGGGACAGGTAAACACTGAAGCTTTCTTT	CSARPGQVNTEAFF
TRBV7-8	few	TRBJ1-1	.	TGTGCCAGCAGCGAGTACAGGAGCACTGAAGCTTTCTTT	CASSEYRSTEAFF
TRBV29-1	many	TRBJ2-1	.	TGCAGCGTTGAAGGGACAGTCAATGAGCAGTTCTTC	CSVEGTVNEQFF
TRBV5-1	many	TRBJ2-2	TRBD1	TGCGCCACCAACCGACAGGGGGCCTTCGGGGAGCTGTTTTTT	CATNRQGAFGELFF
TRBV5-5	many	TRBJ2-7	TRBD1	TGTGCCAGCAGCTACCTGCCTGCTCGGGACAGGCGGGACGAGCAGTACTTC	CASSYLPARDRRDEQYF
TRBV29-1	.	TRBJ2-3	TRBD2	TGCAGCGTTGAAGCCGGGACTAGCGGGAGACCCTTCTCCCTTCTTACGCAGTATTTT	CSVEAGTSGRPFSLLTQYF
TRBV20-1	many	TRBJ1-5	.	TGCAGTGCTAGAGATACCAATCTCAGTAGTAGCAATCAGCCCCAGCATTTT	CSARDTNLSSSNQPQHF
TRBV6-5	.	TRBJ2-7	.	TGTGCCAGCAGTTACTCTGGGACAAGGGGGAACGAGCAGTACTTC	CASSYSGTRGNEQYF
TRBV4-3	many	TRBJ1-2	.	TGCGCCAGCAGCCAAGACGGGAACCGGGGCTACACCTTC	CASSQDGNRGYTF
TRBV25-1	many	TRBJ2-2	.	TGTGCCAGCAGTGAATATTATTGGGAGAACACCGGGGAGCTGTTTTTT	CASSEYYWENTGELFF
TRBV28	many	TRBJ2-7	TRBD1	TGTGCCAGCAGTCCACGCCCGGGACAGGGGATGTACGAGCAGTACTTC	CASSPRPGQGMYEQYF
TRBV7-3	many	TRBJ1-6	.	TGTGCCAGCAGCTTAAACGGGTATTCACCCCTCCACTTT	CASSLNGYSPLHF
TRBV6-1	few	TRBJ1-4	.	TGTGCCAGCACCGAACGGCTGATTAATGAAAAACTGTTTTTT	CASTERLINEKLFF
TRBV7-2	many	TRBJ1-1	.	TGTGCCAGCAGCTTAGTGGGGGGCGCTGGGAACACTGAAGCTTTCTTT	CASSLVGGAGNTEAFF
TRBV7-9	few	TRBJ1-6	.	TGTGCCAGCAGCTTAGAGGCGAACCTTAATTCACCCCTCCACTTT	CASSLEANLNSPLHF
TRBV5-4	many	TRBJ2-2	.	TGTGCCAGCAGCAAAACCGGGACCGTAAACACCGGGGAGCTGTTTTTT	CASSKTGTVNTGELFF
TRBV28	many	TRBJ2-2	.	TGTGCCAGCACCCTATCGACAGTCTACACCGGGGAGCTGTTTTTT	CASTLSTVYTGELFF
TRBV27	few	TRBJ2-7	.	TGTGCCAGCAGTTTCTGGACTTTAGGCGAGCAGTACTTC	CASSFWTLGEQYF
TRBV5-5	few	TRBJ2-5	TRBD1	TGTGCCAGCAGCTTGCCGGGACAGAAAGAGACCCAGTACTTC	CASSLPGQKETQYF
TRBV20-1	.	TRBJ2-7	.	TGCAGTGCTAGAGGATACTACGAGCAGTACTTC	CSARGYYEQYF
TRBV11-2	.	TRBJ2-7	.	TGTGCCAGCAGCTTAGATCCCCACGAGCAGTACTTC	CASSLDPHEQYF
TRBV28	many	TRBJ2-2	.	TGTGCCAGCAGTGTCCCCACAACATGGAACACCGGGGAGCTGTTTTTT	CASSVPTTWNTGELFF
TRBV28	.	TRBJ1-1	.	TGTGCCAGCAGGCCCCCGGAACCGAACACTGAAGCTTTCTTT	CASRPPEPNTEAFF
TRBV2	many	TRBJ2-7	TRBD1	TGTGCCAGCCTCCGGGACAGGGACTACGAGCAGTACTTC	CASLRDRDYEQYF
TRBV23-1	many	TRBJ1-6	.	TGCGCCAGCAGTCAAGTACGGATGGACGGGGATTCACCCCTCCACTTT	CASSQVRMDGDSPLHF
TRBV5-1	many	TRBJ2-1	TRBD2	TGCGCCAGCAGTAAAAACACCGGGACTAGGGGGTACAATGAGCAGTTCTTC	CASSKNTGTRGYNEQFF
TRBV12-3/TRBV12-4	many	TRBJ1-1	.	TGTGCCAGCAGTTTAGGGGGGGCTGAAGCTTTCTTT	CASSLGGAEAFF
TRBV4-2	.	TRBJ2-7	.	TGTGCCAGCAGCCTGACTACCTCCTACGAGCAGTACTTC	CASSLTTSYEQYF
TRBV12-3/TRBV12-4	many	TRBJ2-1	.	TGTGCCAGCAGTTTCGGCGGGGTCCCCTACAATGAGCAGTTCTTC	CASSFGGVPYNEQFF
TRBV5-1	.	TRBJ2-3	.	TGCGCCAGCAGCTTGCTTCTAGAGCCGGCCGGAGATACGCAGTATTTT	CASSLLLEPAGDTQYF
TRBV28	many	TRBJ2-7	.	TGTGCCAGCAGTTTGACCGATTCCTACGAGCAGTACTTC	CASSLTDSYEQYF
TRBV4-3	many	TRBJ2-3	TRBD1	TGCGCCAGCAGTCCGTTGGGACAGGGGGCCACAGATACGCAGTATTTT	CASSPLGQGATDTQYF
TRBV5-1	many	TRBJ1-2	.	TGCGCCAGCAGCTTGGCCTTTGGCAGCAACTATGGCTACACCTTC	CASSLAFGSNYGYTF
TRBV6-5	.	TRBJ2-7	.	TGTGCCAGCGCCGGTGGAAGGGACGAGCAGTACTTC	CASAGGRDEQYF
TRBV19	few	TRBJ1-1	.	TGTGCCAGTAGTATCGTAACAAACACTGAAGCTTTCTTT	CASSIVTNTEAFF
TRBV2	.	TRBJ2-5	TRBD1	TGTGCCAGCAGTGACCATCCCAGGGGGCAAGAGACCCAGTACTTC	CASSDHPRGQETQYF
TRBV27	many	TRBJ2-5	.	TGTGCCAGCAGTTCCTTCACAGGGAACCCTCAAGAGACCCAGTACTTC	CASSSFTGNPQETQYF
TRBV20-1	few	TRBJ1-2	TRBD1	TGCAGTGGAAGGAAACAGGGGGTGGTAGGCTACACCTTC	CSGRKQGVVGYTF